This is a list of T cell receptor beta chains from one sample in a study of beta chain features in type 1 diabetes. Repertoires were generated with immunoSEQ multiplex PCR, while TCRdb's copy carries only in-frame clones and drops some. Of some 370,000 clones in the sample, roughly 9.8% were seen once. The specimen sequenced was central memory CD4+ T cells from blood. The receptors derive from a man aged 30-40 years with type 1 diabetes. CDR3s include the opening cysteine and the closing phenylalanine or tryptophan. The D gene is left open where the match is weak. Expanded clones get a size class; other rows say once, few or many, or leave the size out.

clone size | J gene | D gene | V gene | CDR3 protein | CDR3 DNA
few | TRBJ2-2 | - | TRBV13 | CASSFYTGELFF | TGTGCCAGCAGCTTCTACACCGGGGAGCTGTTTTTT
- | TRBJ2-5 | - | TRBV18 | CASSPLEQGETQYF | TGTGCCAGCTCACCACTGGAACAGGGAGAGACCCAGTACTTC
- | TRBJ2-1 | TRBD2 | TRBV7-9 | CASTQLAGGPGNEQFF | TGTGCCAGCACCCAACTAGCGGGAGGGCCCGGCAATGAGCAGTTCTTC
many | TRBJ1-1 | TRBD1 | TRBV19 | CASSGQGYTEAFF | TGTGCCAGTTCGGGACAGGGGTACACTGAAGCTTTCTTT
- | TRBJ2-3 | - | TRBV7-6 | CASSSSEEDTQYF | TGTGCCAGCAGCTCCTCGGAGGAGGATACGCAGTATTTT
few | TRBJ2-2 | TRBD2 | TRBV4-1 | CASSQEGGSVGELFF | TGTGCCAGCAGCCAAGAAGGCGGGAGCGTCGGGGAGCTGTTTTTT
many | TRBJ1-2 | TRBD1 | TRBV19 | CASSRQGRHGYTF | TGTGCCAGTAGTCGACAGGGACGGCATGGCTACACCTTC
few | TRBJ2-7 | - | TRBV9 | CASSSRTYEQYF | TGTGCCAGCAGCTCTCGGACCTACGAGCAGTACTTC
few | TRBJ2-1 | TRBD2 | TRBV6-5 | CASSYGLARGGEQFF | TGTGCCAGCAGTTACGGACTAGCGAGGGGTGGTGAGCAGTTCTTC
many | TRBJ2-1 | - | TRBV7-9 | CASSPGGSRGNEQFF | TGTGCCAGCAGCCCTGGAGGTAGTAGGGGCAATGAGCAGTTCTTC
few | TRBJ1-1 | - | TRBV30 | CAWSARTEAFF | TGTGCCTGGAGCGCAAGGACTGAAGCTTTCTTT
few | TRBJ2-7 | TRBD2 | TRBV10-2 | CASSSASGRAYEQYF | TGCGCCAGCAGCTCCGCTAGCGGGAGGGCCTACGAGCAGTACTTC
- | TRBJ2-5 | TRBD1 | TRBV4-2 | CASSPRTGLREETQYF | TGTGCCAGCAGCCCCAGGACAGGACTGAGGGAAGAGACCCAGTACTTC
many | TRBJ1-2 | TRBD1 | TRBV5-4 | CASSPETGGWGYTF | TGTGCCAGCAGCCCCGAGACAGGGGGCTGGGGCTACACCTTC
- | TRBJ2-7 | - | TRBV19 | CASSIGQDGYEQYF | TGTGCCAGTAGTATAGGACAGGACGGATACGAGCAGTACTTC
few | TRBJ2-3 | TRBD2 | TRBV29-1 | CSVPRGGDTQYF | TGCAGCGTCCCCCGGGGGGGGGATACGCAGTATTTT
- | TRBJ2-7 | - | TRBV5-1 | CASRLKSSYEQYF | TGCGCCAGCCGACTTAAGAGCTCCTACGAGCAGTACTTC
- | TRBJ1-2 | TRBD1 | TRBV28 | CASSSGQGEGGYTF | TGTGCCAGCAGCTCCGGACAGGGTGAGGGTGGCTACACCTTC
many | TRBJ1-1 | - | TRBV28 | CASSPLGGYTEAFF | TGTGCCAGCAGTCCCCTGGGGGGTTACACTGAAGCTTTCTTT
- | TRBJ1-2 | TRBD1 | TRBV7-2 | CASSSYLGQDYGYTF | TGTGCCAGCAGCTCCTACCTGGGACAGGACTATGGCTACACCTTC
few | TRBJ1-2 | TRBD1 | TRBV29-1 | CSALQGGDYGYTF | TGCAGCGCCTTACAGGGGGGGGACTATGGCTACACCTTC